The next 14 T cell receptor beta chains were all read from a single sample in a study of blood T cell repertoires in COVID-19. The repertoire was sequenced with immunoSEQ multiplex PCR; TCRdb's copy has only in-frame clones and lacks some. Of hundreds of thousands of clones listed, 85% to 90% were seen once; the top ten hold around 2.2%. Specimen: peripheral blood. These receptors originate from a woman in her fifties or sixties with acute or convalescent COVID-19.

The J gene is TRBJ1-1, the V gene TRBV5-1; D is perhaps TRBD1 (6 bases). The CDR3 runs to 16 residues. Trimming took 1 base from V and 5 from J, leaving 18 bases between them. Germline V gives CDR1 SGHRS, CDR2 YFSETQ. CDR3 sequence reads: CASSLLPGVEITEAFF. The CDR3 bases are TGCGCCAGCAGCTTGCTCCCAGGGGTGGAGATAACTGAAGCTTTCTTT. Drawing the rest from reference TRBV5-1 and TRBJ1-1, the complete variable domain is KAGVTQTPRYLIKTRGQQVTLSCSPISGHRSVSWYQQTPGQGLQFLFEYFSETQRNKGNFPGRFSGRQFSNSRSEMNVSTLELGDSALYLCASSLLPGVEITEAFFGQGTRLTVV.

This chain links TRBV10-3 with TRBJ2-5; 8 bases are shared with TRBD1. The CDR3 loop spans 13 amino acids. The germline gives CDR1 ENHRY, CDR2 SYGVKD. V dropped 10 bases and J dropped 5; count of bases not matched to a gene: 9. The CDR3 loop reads CATTGGPPETQYF. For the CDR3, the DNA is TGTGCCACCACAGGGGGGCCCCCCGAGACCCAGTACTTC.

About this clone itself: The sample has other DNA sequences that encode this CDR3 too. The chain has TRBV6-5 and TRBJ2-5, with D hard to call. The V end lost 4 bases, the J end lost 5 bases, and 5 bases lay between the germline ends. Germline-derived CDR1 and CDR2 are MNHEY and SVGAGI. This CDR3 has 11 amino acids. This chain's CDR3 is CASSSRETQYF. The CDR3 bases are TGTGCCAGCAGTTCCAGGGAGACCCAGTACTTC.

The CDR3 bases are TGTGCCATGGGCGACGGGACTAGCGGGGGGGATGAGCAGTTCTTC. Its protein is CAMGDGTSGGDEQFF. The gene calls are TRBV10-3 and TRBJ2-1; 16 bases match TRBD2. Per germline, CDR1 ENHRY and CDR2 SYGVKD. This CDR3 spans 15 amino acids. J was trimmed by 8 bases and V by 9 bases; bases with no gene match: 7.

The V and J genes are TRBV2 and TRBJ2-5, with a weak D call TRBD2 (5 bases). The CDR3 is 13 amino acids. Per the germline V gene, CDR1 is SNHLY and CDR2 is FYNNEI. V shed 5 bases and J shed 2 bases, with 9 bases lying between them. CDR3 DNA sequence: TGTGCCAGCAGTAGAGGGATACAAGAGACCCAGTACTTC. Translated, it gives CASSRGIQETQYF.

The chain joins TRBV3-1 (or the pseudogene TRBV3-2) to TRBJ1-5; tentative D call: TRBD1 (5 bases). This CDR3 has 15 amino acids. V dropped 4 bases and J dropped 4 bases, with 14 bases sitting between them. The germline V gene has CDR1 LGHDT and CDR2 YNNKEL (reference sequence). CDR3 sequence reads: CASSPQTAFNQPQHF. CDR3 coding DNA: TGTGCCAGCAGCCCCCAGACAGCCTTTAATCAGCCCCAGCATTTT.

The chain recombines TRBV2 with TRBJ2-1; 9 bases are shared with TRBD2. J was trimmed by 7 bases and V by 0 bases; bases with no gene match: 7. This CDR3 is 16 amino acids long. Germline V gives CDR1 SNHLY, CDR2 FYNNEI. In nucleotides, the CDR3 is TGTGCCAGCAGTGAAGCGGGGACTAGCTGGTTTAATGAGCAGTTCTTC. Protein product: CASSEAGTSWFNEQFF.

The CDR3 coding sequence is TGTGCCAGCAGTGACCGGGGGGGAGATGAGCAGTTCTTC. This gives the protein CASSDRGGDEQFF. The gene calls are TRBV6-4 and TRBJ2-1; 8 positions agree with TRBD2. CDR1 MRHNA and CDR2 SNTAGT come from the germline V gene. There are 13 residues in the CDR3. V lost 2 bases to trimming and J lost 8 bases; unmatched junction nucleotides: 2.

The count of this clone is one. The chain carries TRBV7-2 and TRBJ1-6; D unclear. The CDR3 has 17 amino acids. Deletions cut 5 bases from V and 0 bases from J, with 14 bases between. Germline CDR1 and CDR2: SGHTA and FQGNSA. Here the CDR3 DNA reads TGTGCCAGCAGCCCTCCAGGCTATAGCTCCTATAATTCACCCCTCCACTTT. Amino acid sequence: CASSPPGYSSYNSPLHF.

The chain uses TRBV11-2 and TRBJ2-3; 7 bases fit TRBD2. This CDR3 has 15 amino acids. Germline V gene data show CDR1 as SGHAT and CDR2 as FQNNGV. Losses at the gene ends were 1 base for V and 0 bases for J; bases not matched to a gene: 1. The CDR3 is CASSLAGGSTDTQYF. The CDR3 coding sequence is TGTGCCAGCAGCTTAGCGGGGGGAAGCACAGATACGCAGTATTTT.

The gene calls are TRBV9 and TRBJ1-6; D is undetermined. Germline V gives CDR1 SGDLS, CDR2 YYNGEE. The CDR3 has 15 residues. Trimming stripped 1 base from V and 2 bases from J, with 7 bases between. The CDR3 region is CASSVTAAYNSPLHF. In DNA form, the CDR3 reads TGTGCCAGCAGCGTAACAGCTGCCTATAATTCACCCCTCCACTTT.

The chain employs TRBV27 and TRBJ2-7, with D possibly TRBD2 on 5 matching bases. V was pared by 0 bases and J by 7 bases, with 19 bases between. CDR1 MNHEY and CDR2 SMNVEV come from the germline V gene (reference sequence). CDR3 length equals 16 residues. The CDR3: CASSLSQEDPLGEQYF. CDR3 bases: TGTGCCAGCAGTTTATCCCAGGAGGATCCACTAGGGGAGCAGTACTTC.

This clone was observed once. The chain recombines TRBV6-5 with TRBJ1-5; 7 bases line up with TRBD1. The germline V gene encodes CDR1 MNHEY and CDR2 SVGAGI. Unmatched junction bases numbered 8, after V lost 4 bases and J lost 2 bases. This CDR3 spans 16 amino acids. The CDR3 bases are TGTGCCAGCAGTTCAACTCAACAGGGGCGCAATCAGCCCCAGCATTTT. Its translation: CASSSTQQGRNQPQHF.

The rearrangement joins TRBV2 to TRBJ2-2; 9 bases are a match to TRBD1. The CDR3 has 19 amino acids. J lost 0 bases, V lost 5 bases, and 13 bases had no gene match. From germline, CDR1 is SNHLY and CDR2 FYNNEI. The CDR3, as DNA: TGTGCCAGCAGTACCTCCGTTTGGGACAGGGCCTCGAACACCGGGGAGCTGTTTTTT. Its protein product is CASSTSVWDRASNTGELFF. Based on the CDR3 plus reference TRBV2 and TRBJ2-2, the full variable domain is EPEVTQTPSHQVTQMGQEVILRCVPISNHLYFYWYRQILGQKVEFLVSFYNNEISEKSEIFDDQFSVERPDGSNFTLKIRSTKLEDSAMYFCASSTSVWDRASNTGELFFGEGSRLTVL.